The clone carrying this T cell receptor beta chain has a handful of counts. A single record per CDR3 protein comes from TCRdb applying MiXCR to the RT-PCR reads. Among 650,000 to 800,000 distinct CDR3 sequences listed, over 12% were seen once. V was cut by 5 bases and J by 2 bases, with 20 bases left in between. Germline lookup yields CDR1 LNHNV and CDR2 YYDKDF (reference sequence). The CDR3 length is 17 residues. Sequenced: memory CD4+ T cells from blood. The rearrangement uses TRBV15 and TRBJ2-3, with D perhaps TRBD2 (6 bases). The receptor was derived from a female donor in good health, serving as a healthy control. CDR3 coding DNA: TGTGCCACCAGCTCCAATGCGGCGGCGGGAAACACAGATACGCAGTATTTT. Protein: CATSSNAAAGNTDTQYF.